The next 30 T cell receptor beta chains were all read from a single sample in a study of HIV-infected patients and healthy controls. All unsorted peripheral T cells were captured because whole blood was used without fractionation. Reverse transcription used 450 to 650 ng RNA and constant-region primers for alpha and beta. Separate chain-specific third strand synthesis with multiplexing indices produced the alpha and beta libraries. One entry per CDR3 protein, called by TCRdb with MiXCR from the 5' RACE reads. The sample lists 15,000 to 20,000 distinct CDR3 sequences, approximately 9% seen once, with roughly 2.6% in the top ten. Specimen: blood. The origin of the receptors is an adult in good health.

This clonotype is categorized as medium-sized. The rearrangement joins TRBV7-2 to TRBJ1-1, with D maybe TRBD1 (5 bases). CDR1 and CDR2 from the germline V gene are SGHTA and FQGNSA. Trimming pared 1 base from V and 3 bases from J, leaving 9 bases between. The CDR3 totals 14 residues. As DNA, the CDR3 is TGTGCCAGCAGCTTAGTGGGGCCCTACACTGAAGCTTTCTTT. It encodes CASSLVGPYTEAFF.

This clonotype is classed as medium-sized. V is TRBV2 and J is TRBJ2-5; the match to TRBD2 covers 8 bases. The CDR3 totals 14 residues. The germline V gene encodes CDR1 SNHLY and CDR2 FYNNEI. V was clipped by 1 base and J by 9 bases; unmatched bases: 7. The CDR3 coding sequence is TGTGCCAGCAGTGAAGGATTAGCGGGGCTGGCCCAGTACTTC. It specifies CASSEGLAGLAQYF. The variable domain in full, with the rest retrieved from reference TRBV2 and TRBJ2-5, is EPEVTQTPSHQVTQMGQEVILRCVPISNHLYFYWYRQILGQKVEFLVSFYNNEISEKSEIFDDQFSVERPDGSNFTLKIRSTKLEDSAMYFCASSEGLAGLAQYFGPGTRLLVL.

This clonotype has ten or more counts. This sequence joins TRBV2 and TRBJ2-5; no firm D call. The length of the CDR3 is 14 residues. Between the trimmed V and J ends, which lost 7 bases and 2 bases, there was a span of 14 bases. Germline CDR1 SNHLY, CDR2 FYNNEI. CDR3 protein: CASKVQFLQETQYF. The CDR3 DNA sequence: TGTGCCAGCAAGGTCCAGTTCCTTCAAGAGACCCAGTACTTC.

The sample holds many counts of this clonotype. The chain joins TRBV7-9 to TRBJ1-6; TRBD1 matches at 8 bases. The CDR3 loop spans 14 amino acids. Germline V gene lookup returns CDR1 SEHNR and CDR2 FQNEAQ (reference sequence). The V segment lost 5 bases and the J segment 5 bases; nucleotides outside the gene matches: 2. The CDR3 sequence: CASSQQGDNSPLHF. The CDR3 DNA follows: TGTGCCAGCAGCCAACAGGGGGATAATTCACCCCTCCACTTT.

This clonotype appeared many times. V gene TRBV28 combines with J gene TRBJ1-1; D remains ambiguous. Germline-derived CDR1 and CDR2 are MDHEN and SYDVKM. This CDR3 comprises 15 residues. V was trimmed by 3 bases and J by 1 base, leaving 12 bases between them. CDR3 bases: TGTGCCAGCAGTTTGAGTAAGGCAGGGAACACTGAAGCTTTCTTT. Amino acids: CASSLSKAGNTEAFF.

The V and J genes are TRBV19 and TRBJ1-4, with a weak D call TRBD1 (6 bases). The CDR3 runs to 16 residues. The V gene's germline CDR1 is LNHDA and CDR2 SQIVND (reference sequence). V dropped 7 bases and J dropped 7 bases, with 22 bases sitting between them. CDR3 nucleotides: TGTGCCAGTACCATCGGGACCCTGGCGGGGGCTGAAAAACTGTTTTTT. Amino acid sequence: CASTIGTLAGAEKLFF.

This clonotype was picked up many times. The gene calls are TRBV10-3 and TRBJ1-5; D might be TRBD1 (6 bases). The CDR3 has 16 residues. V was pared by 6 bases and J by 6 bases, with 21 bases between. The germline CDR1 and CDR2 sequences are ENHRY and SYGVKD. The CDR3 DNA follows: TGTGCCATCAGGGGGAAATTTGGGGGCTTTTCTCAGCCCCAGCATTTT. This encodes CAIRGKFGGFSQPQHF.

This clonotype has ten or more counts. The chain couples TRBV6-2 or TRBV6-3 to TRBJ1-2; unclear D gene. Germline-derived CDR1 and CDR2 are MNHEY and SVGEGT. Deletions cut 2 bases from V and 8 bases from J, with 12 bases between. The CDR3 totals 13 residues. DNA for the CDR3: TGTGCCAGCAGTTACAGGAGCCTAGGGGGCTACACCTTC. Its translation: CASSYRSLGGYTF.

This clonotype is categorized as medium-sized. Here the CDR3 DNA reads TGTGCCAGCAGCCGGGACCTGCGGGATACGCAGTATTTT. Protein sequence: CASSRDLRDTQYF. The chain couples TRBV6-2 or TRBV6-3 to TRBJ2-3; tentatively, D is TRBD1 or TRBD2 (5 bases each). CDR3 length: 13 amino acids. The germline CDR1 and CDR2 sequences are MNHEY and SVGEGT. V was cut by 6 bases and J by 6 bases, with 13 bases left in between.

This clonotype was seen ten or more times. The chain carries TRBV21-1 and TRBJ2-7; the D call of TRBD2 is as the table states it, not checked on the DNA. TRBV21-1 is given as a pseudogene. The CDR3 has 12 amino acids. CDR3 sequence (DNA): TGTGCCAGCAGCGCCCTCACCTACGAGCAGTACTTC. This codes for CASSALTYEQYF.

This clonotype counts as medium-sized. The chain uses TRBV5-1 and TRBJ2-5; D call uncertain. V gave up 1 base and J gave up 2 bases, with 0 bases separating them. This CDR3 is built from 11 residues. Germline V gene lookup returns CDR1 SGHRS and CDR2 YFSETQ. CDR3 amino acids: CASSLQETQYF. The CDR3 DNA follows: TGCGCCAGCAGCTTGCAAGAGACCCAGTACTTC.

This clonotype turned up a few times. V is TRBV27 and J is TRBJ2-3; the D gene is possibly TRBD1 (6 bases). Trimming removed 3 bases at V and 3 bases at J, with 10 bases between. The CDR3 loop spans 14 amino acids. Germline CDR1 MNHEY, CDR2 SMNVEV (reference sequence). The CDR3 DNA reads TGTGCCAGCAGTTTCCAGGGGCGAACAGATACGCAGTATTTT. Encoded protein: CASSFQGRTDTQYF.

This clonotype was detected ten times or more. In DNA, the CDR3 is TGTGCCAGCAGTTTCGCTCAGGGCACTGAAGCTTTCTTT. Its translation: CASSFAQGTEAFF. The chain couples TRBV12-3 or TRBV12-4 to TRBJ1-1; possible D gene TRBD1, 5 bases. The CDR3 has 13 residues. Trimming took 3 bases from V and 4 from J, leaving 9 bases between them.

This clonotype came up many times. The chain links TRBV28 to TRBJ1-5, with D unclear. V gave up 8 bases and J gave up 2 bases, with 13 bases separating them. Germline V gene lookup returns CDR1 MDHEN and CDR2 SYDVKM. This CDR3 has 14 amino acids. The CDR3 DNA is TGTGCCAGCTGGGCCTCGACGGGCAATCAGCCCCAGCATTTT. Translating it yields CASWASTGNQPQHF.

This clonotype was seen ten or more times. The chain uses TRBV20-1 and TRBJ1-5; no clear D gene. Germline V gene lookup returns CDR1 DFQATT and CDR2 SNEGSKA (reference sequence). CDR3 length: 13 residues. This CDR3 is CSPLKAPDQPQHF. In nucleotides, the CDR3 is TGCAGCCCCCTAAAAGCCCCAGATCAGCCCCAGCATTTT.

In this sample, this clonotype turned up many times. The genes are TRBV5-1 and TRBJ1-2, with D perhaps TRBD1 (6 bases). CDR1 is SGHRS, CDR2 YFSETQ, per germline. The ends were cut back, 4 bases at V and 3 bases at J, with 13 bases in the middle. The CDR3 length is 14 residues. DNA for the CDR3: TGCGCCAGCAGCCCGGCTCCAGGGGACTATGGCTACACCTTC. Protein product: CASSPAPGDYGYTF.

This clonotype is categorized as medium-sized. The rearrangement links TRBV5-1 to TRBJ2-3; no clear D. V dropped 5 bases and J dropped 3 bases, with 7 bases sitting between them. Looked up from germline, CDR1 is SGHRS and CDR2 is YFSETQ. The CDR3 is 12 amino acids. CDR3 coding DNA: TGCGCCAGCAGTGACCAGACAGATACGCAGTATTTT. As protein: CASSDQTDTQYF.

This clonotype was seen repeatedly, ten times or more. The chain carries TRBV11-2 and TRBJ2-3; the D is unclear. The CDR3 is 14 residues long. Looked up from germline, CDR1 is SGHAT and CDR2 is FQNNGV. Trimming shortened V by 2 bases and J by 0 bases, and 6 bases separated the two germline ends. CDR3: CASSLRLSTDTQYF. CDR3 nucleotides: TGTGCCAGCAGCTTAAGGCTCAGCACAGATACGCAGTATTTT.

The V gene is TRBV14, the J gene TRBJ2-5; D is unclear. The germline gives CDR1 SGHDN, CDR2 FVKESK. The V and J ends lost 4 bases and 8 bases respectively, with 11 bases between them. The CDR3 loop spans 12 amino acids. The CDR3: CASSLMMGTQYF. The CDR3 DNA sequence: TGTGCCAGCAGCCTAATGATGGGTACCCAGTACTTC.

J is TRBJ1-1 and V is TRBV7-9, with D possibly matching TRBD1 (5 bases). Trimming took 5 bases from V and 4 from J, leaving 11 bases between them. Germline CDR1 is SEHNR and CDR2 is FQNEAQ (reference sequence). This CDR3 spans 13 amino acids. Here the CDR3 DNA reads TGTGCCAGCAGCGAACAGGAGTTCACTGAAGCTTTCTTT. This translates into CASSEQEFTEAFF.

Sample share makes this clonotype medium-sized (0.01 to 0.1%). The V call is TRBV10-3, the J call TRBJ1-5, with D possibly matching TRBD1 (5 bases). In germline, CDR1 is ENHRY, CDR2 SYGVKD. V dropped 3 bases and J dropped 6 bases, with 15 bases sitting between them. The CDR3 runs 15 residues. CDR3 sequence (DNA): TGTGCCATCAGTGAACAAGGGGCGCGGGGTCAGCCCCAGCATTTT. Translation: CAISEQGARGQPQHF.

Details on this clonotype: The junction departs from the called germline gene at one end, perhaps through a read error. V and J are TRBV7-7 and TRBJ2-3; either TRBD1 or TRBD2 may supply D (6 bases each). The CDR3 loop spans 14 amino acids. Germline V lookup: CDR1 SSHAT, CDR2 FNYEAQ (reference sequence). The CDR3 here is CASSFGGYTDTQYF. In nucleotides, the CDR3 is TGTGCTAGCAGCTTCGGGGGCTACACAGATACGCAGTATTTT.

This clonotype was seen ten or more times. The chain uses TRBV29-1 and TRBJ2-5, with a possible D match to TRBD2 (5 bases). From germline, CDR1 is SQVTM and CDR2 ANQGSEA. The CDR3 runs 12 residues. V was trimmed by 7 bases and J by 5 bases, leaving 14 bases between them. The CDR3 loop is CSGSGLSETQYF. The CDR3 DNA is TGCAGCGGTTCGGGGTTGAGTGAGACCCAGTACTTC. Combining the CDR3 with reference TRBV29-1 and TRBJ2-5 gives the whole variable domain SAVISQKPSRDICQRGTSLTIQCQVDSQVTMMFWYRQQPGQSLTLIATANQGSEATYESGFVIDKFPISRPNLTFSTLTVSNMSPEDSSIYLCSGSGLSETQYFGPGTRLLVL.

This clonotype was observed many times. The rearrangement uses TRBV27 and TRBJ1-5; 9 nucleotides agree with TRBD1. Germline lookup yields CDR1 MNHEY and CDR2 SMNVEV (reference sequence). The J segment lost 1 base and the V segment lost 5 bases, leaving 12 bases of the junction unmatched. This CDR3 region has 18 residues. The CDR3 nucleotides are TGTGCCAGCAGTGGACTGCGACAGGGGGTATCCAGCAATCAGCCCCAGCATTTT. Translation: CASSGLRQGVSSNQPQHF.

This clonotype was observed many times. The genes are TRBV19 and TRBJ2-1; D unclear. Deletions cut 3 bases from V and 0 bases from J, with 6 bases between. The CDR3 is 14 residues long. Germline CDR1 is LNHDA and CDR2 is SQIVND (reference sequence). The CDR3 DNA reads TGTGCCAGTAGTATCGACACCTCCTACAATGAGCAGTTCTTC. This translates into CASSIDTSYNEQFF.

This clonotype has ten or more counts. This chain's CDR3 is CASSQVRETQYF. CDR3 DNA: TGTGCCAGCAGCCAAGTGCGGGAGACCCAGTACTTC. The chain recombines TRBV3-1 with TRBJ2-5; no clear D gene. The germline gives CDR1 LGHDT, CDR2 YNNKEL (reference sequence). CDR3 length equals 12 residues. Between the trimmed V and J ends, which lost 1 base and 5 bases, there was a span of 5 bases.

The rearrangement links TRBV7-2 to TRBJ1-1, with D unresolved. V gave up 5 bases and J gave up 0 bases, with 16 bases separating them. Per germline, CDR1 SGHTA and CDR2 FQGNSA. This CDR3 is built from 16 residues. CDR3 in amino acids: CASSPGSAAMNTEAFF. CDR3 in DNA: TGTGCCAGCAGCCCTGGCTCGGCAGCCATGAACACTGAAGCTTTCTTT.

For the CDR3, the DNA is TGCGCCAGCAGCCAAGTGTCGTACTTGCAGACAGATACGCAGTATTTT. It translates to CASSQVSYLQTDTQYF. This chain connects TRBV4-3 to TRBJ2-3; D unresolved. V was clipped by 1 base and J by 3 bases, with 14 bases between them. Per germline, CDR1 LGHNA and CDR2 YSLEER. This CDR3 is 16 amino acids long.

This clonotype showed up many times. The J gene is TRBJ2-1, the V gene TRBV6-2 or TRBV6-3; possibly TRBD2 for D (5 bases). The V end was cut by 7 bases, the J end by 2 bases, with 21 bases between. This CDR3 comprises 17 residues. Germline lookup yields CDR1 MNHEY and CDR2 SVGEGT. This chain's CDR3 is CASNQDSWGATYNEQFF. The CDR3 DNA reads TGTGCCAGCAATCAGGACTCTTGGGGAGCCACCTACAATGAGCAGTTCTTC.

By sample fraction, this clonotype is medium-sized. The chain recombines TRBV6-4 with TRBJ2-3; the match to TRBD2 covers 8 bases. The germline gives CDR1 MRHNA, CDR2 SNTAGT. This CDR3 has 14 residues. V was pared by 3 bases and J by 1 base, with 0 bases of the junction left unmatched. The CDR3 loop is CASSEAGGTDTQYF. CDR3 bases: TGTGCCAGCAGTGAAGCGGGAGGCACAGATACGCAGTATTTT.